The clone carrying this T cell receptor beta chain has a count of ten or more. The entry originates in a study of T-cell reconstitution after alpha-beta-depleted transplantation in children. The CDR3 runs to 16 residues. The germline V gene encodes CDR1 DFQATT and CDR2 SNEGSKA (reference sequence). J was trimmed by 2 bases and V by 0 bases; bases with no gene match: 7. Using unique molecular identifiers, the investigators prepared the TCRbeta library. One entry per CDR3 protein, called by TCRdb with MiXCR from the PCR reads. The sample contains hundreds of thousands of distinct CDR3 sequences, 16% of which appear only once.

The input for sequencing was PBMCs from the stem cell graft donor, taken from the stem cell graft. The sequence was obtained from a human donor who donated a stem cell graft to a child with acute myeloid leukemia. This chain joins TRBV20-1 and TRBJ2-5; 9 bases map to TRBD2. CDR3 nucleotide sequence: TGCAGTGCTAGAGATACCCTAGCGGGGTTTCAAGAGACCCAGTACTTC. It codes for CSARDTLAGFQETQYF.